Below are 21 T cell receptor beta chains sequenced from a single sample in a study of OX40 agonist ivuxolimab in advanced cancers. The library was obtained by the immunoSEQ multiplex PCR assay. In TCRdb, the immuneACCESS table is reduced to in-frame sequences with V and J assigned. These tables do not hold every clone; where another copy was compared, an unresolved V gene accounts for under half, and the others remain unexplained. This sample comprises some 50,000 clones, 85% to 90% of them detected only once. Clones ranked in the top ten supply more than 1.5% of the sample. This specimen was CD4+ or CD8+ T cells sorted from blood, taken in a trial of the OX40 agonist ivuxolimab. Receptors originate from an adult with an advanced solid tumor such as melanoma, head and neck, liver or kidney cancer.

The DNA of the CDR3 is TGTGCCAGCTCACCAGAGGGAAACACCATATATTTT. Its protein product is CASSPEGNTIYF. The chain couples TRBV18 to TRBJ1-3; D unresolved. CDR3 length: 12 residues. Germline CDR1 and CDR2: KGHSH and LQKENI. The V end lost 2 bases, the J end lost 4 bases, and 3 bases lay between the germline ends.

The gene calls are TRBV27 and TRBJ1-5; D perhaps matches TRBD1 (5 bases). The CDR3 contains 14 residues. The V gene's germline CDR1 is MNHEY and CDR2 SMNVEV (reference sequence). V was shortened by 5 bases and J by 6 bases, with 14 bases between the two germline ends. The CDR3 protein is CASSKGLGGQPQHF. DNA for the CDR3: TGTGCCAGCAGTAAGGGGCTCGGCGGTCAGCCCCAGCATTTT.

The chain links TRBV2 to TRBJ1-3, with D unclear. CDR1 SNHLY and CDR2 FYNNEI come from the germline V gene. V shed 4 bases and J shed 0 bases, with 16 bases lying between them. This CDR3 is 17 amino acids long. CDR3 bases: TGTGCCAGCAGTGCCCGGGTGGGGTTTAACTCTGGAAACACCATATATTTT. Translating it yields CASSARVGFNSGNTIYF.

J is TRBJ2-1 and V is TRBV4-2; TRBD1 matches at 8 bases. Losses at the gene ends were 5 bases for V and 4 bases for J; bases not matched to a gene: 10. The CDR3 consists of 16 residues. Germline V gene lookup returns CDR1 LGHNA and CDR2 YNFKEQ. The CDR3 loop reads CASSATDRGFYNEQFF. CDR3 coding DNA: TGTGCCAGCAGCGCTACAGACAGGGGCTTTTACAATGAGCAGTTCTTC.

The chain's CDR3 is CASSELTGTSGSGEQFF. CDR3 nucleotide sequence: TGCGCCAGCAGTGAGCTAACAGGGACTAGCGGGAGTGGTGAGCAGTTCTTC. This sequence joins TRBV10-2 and TRBJ2-1; 14 nucleotides align to TRBD2. V shed 2 bases, J shed 9 bases, and the junction held 9 bases outside the gene matches. CDR3 length equals 17 residues. Germline values: CDR1 WSHSY, CDR2 SAAADI.

The genes are TRBV28 and TRBJ2-2; TRBD1 aligns across 7 bases. The CDR3 has 15 amino acids. The germline V gene encodes CDR1 MDHEN and CDR2 SYDVKM. V shed 6 bases, J shed 5 bases, and the junction held 9 bases outside the gene matches. CDR3 sequence reads: CASRIDRVETGELFF. In DNA, the CDR3 is TGTGCCAGCAGGATTGACAGGGTAGAGACCGGGGAGCTGTTTTTT.

This clone was picked up a small number of times. The gene calls are TRBV6-6 and TRBJ2-5, with unresolved D. Trimming removed 5 bases from V and 5 bases from J, with 9 bases in between. The CDR3 is made up of 12 amino acids. CDR1 is MNHNY, CDR2 SVGAGI, per germline (reference sequence). The CDR3 spells CASSQPRETQYF. DNA of the CDR3: TGTGCCAGCAGTCAACCTCGGGAGACCCAGTACTTC.

The chain couples TRBV6-1 to TRBJ1-5; 8 bases align to TRBD1. Germline CDR1 MNHNS, CDR2 SASEGT. The CDR3 totals 20 residues. Unmatched junction bases numbered 13, after V lost 0 bases and J lost 0 bases. CDR3 region: CASSEAGQASRRYSNQPQHF. Here the CDR3 DNA reads TGTGCCAGCAGTGAAGCGGGACAGGCCTCTCGCCGTTATAGCAATCAGCCCCAGCATTTT.

CDR3: CASSLSSGNTIYF. The CDR3 DNA follows: TGTGCCAGCAGTCTAAGCTCTGGAAACACCATATATTTT. This chain connects TRBV6-1 to TRBJ1-3; D not certain. This CDR3 spans 13 amino acids. The V end was cut by 5 bases, the J end by 0 bases, with 5 bases between. CDR1 MNHNS and CDR2 SASEGT come from the germline V gene.

This clone has only one observation. The chain couples TRBV2 to TRBJ2-3, with TRBD1 as a possible D gene (6 bases). The CDR3 length is 15 residues. Germline-derived CDR1 and CDR2 are SNHLY and FYNNEI. The ends were cut back, 5 bases at V and 0 bases at J, with 12 bases in the middle. The CDR3 reads CASSPQGLSTDTQYF. In DNA form, the CDR3 reads TGTGCCAGCAGTCCTCAGGGGCTCAGCACAGATACGCAGTATTTT.

V and J are TRBV6-5 and TRBJ2-3; 9 positions agree with TRBD2. The germline V gene encodes CDR1 MNHEY and CDR2 SVGAGI. This CDR3 region has 15 residues. V dropped 5 bases and J dropped 7; count of bases not matched to a gene: 10. CDR3 sequence (DNA): TGTGCCAGCAGTCCTGCGGCGGGAGGGATAAATACGCAGTATTTT. It encodes CASSPAAGGINTQYF.

The chain uses TRBV11-2 and TRBJ1-1, with D perhaps TRBD1 (5 bases). V was clipped by 5 bases and J by 7 bases, with 14 bases between them. The CDR3 extends over 13 amino acids. CDR1 and CDR2 (germline): SGHAT, FQNNGV. The CDR3 DNA reads TGTGCCAGCAGCCGGCTCGGGGGGGATGAAGCTTTCTTT. Encoded protein: CASSRLGGDEAFF.

The chain couples TRBV21-1 to TRBJ2-1; the table assigns TRBD2, which was not confirmed against the DNA. TRBV21-1 is a recognized pseudogene. This CDR3 is built from 14 residues. The CDR3: CASSNSGTSHEQFF. DNA of the CDR3: TGTGCCAGCAGCAACTCCGGGACTAGCCATGAGCAGTTCTTC.

V and J are TRBV7-6 and TRBJ1-2; D possibly corresponds to TRBD1 (5 bases). Trimming pared 2 bases from V and 7 bases from J, leaving 11 bases between. The length of the CDR3 is 13 residues. Germline loops: CDR1 SGHVS, CDR2 FNYEAQ. CDR3 loop: CASSLPGVSGYTF. The CDR3 coding sequence is TGTGCCAGCAGCTTACCGGGGGTGAGTGGCTACACCTTC.

In this sample, this clone turned up a few times. The chain combines TRBV5-1 with TRBJ1-2; 10 bases match TRBD1. The V and J ends lost 4 bases and 7 bases, in that order; junction bases with no gene match: 7. The CDR3 length is 14 residues. Germline V gene lookup returns CDR1 SGHRS and CDR2 YFSETQ. CDR3 region: CASSTDRGFGGYTF. For the CDR3, the DNA is TGCGCCAGCAGCACGGACAGGGGGTTTGGTGGCTACACCTTC. Filled out from reference TRBV5-1 and TRBJ1-2, the complete variable domain reads KAGVTQTPRYLIKTRGQQVTLSCSPISGHRSVSWYQQTPGQGLQFLFEYFSETQRNKGNFPGRFSGRQFSNSRSEMNVSTLELGDSALYLCASSTDRGFGGYTFGSGTRLTVV.

The chain couples TRBV11-2 to TRBJ2-7; no reliable D call. Germline-derived CDR1 and CDR2 are SGHAT and FQNNGV. The CDR3 totals 12 residues. The germline V and J ends were trimmed by 5 bases and 4 bases, with 9 bases remaining between them. The CDR3 DNA sequence: TGTGCCAGCAGCCCCAATGGTTACGAGCAGTACGTC. Translating gives CASSPNGYEQYV.

The chain has TRBV6-1 and TRBJ2-3, with D possibly being TRBD1 or TRBD2 (5 bases each). The V end was cut by 10 bases, the J end by 3 bases, with 14 bases between. Germline V CDR1 and CDR2: MNHNS, SASEGT. The CDR3 covers 13 residues. The CDR3 sequence is CATSPGRTDTQYF. The CDR3 region has the DNA TGTGCCACCTCGCCGGGACGGACAGATACGCAGTATTTT.

Only a few counts were recorded for this clone. This chain uses TRBV9 with TRBJ2-7; no clear D gene. Looked up from germline, CDR1 is SGDLS and CDR2 is YYNGEE. Trimming stripped 7 bases from V and 2 bases from J, with 4 bases between. The CDR3 is 10 residues long. The CDR3 DNA follows: TGTGCCAGCCCGACCTACGAGCAGTACTTC. It codes for CASPTYEQYF.

J is TRBJ1-2 and V is TRBV5-1; D gene uncertain. The CDR3 loop spans 14 amino acids. Deletions cut 0 bases from V and 5 bases from J, with 11 bases between. Germline V gene lookup returns CDR1 SGHRS and CDR2 YFSETQ. In DNA form, the CDR3 reads TGCGCCAGCAGCTTGGACGAGCAGCCATATGGCTACACCTTC. This translates into CASSLDEQPYGYTF.

With respect to this clone: Other DNA variants within this sample encode the same CDR3. CDR3 DNA: TGTGCCAGCAGCCAACGGAGAGGCTCCTACGAGCAGTACTTC. Translating gives CASSQRRGSYEQYF. The chain is built from TRBV5-4 and TRBJ2-7; D gene uncertain. The CDR3 has 14 residues. Germline lookup yields CDR1 SGHNT and CDR2 YYREEE (reference sequence). V was cut by 4 bases and J by 0 bases, with 11 bases left in between.

This clone has only a few counts. This rearrangement joins TRBV28 to TRBJ1-6, with D possibly matching TRBD1 (5 bases). CDR1 is MDHEN, CDR2 SYDVKM, per germline. This CDR3 is 14 amino acids long. V lost 2 bases and J 10 bases, leaving 12 bases between the germline ends. In nucleotides, the CDR3 is TGTGCCAGCAGTTTAGAGACAGAGGGGTCACCCCTCCACTTT. Residues: CASSLETEGSPLHF. Variable domain in full (rest from reference TRBV28 and TRBJ1-6): DVKVTQSSRYLVKRTGEKVFLECVQDMDHENMFWYRQDPGLGLRLIYFSYDVKMKEKGDIPEGYSVSREKKERFSLILESASTNQTSMYLCASSLETEGSPLHFGNGTRLTVT.